The rows below give T cell receptor beta chains drawn from one sample of a study of CD8+CD57+ T cells in acquired aplastic anemia. TCRdb reanalysed the reads using MiXCR and keeps one entry per CDR3 protein. The sample carries 200,000 to 300,000 distinct CDR3 sequences, around half recorded once. The sequenced material came from sorted CD4+, CD8+, or CD8+CD57+ T cells (not recorded which) from PBMCs. The receptor set was obtained from a human donor with aplastic anemia. Both conserved end residues are part of each CDR3. Fields, in order: J gene, V gene, clone size, D gene, CDR3 DNA, CDR3 protein. D genes are given only for firm matches. Rows give clone size only sometimes, using once, few, many, or a class for an expanded clone.

j_call: TRBJ1-1; v_call: TRBV6-4; clone_size: many; d_call: NA; cdr3_nt: TGTGCCAGCAGTGACTCCGCGGAGGGGCAAGTCACTGAAGCTTTCTTT; cdr3_aa: CASSDSAEGQVTEAFF
j_call: TRBJ2-3; v_call: TRBV2; clone_size: NA; d_call: TRBD2; cdr3_nt: TGTGCCAGCAGACTAGCGACCAGCGAGCAGTATTTT; cdr3_aa: CASRLATSEQYF
j_call: TRBJ1-4; v_call: TRBV10-1; clone_size: few; d_call: NA; cdr3_nt: TGCGCCAGCAGTGATGGCGGGCCGAGCTACGAAAAACTGTTTTTT; cdr3_aa: CASSDGGPSYEKLFF
j_call: TRBJ2-3; v_call: TRBV24-1; clone_size: NA; d_call: NA; cdr3_nt: TGTGCCACCAGTGACAGTAGCACAGATACGCAGTATTTT; cdr3_aa: CATSDSSTDTQYF
j_call: TRBJ1-5; v_call: TRBV5-8; clone_size: few; d_call: NA; cdr3_nt: TGTGCCAGCAGCTTTCGGGGGTATAGCAATCAGCCCCAGCATTTT; cdr3_aa: CASSFRGYSNQPQHF
j_call: TRBJ1-3; v_call: TRBV24-1; clone_size: once; d_call: TRBD1; cdr3_nt: TGTGCCACCGTTAAGCCGGGACAGCCTGGAAACACCATATATTTT; cdr3_aa: CATVKPGQPGNTIYF
j_call: TRBJ2-5; v_call: TRBV19; clone_size: NA; d_call: TRBD2; cdr3_nt: TGTGCCTGGAGTGAATTAGCGGGGGATCGGGAGACCCAGTACTTC; cdr3_aa: CAWSELAGDRETQYF
j_call: TRBJ2-2; v_call: TRBV7-2; clone_size: NA; d_call: NA; cdr3_nt: TGTGCCAGCAGCCTGCTCTCGGGTCAATTCACCGGGGAGCTGTTTTTT; cdr3_aa: CASSLLSGQFTGELFF
j_call: TRBJ1-6; v_call: TRBV7-9; clone_size: NA; d_call: TRBD1; cdr3_nt: TGTGCCAGCAGTGAAGGGGAGGGGGCGGGTTCACCCCTCCACTTT; cdr3_aa: CASSEGEGAGSPLHF
j_call: TRBJ1-2; v_call: TRBV5-1; clone_size: NA; d_call: NA; cdr3_nt: TGTGTCAGCAGCGCCTTAATGTGGGCCAACTATGGCTACACCTTC; cdr3_aa: CVSSALMWANYGYTF
j_call: TRBJ2-7; v_call: TRBV6-6; clone_size: many; d_call: NA; cdr3_nt: TGTGCCAGCAGTTACTCAAACTACAGGGGACTCTACGAGCAGTACTTC; cdr3_aa: CASSYSNYRGLYEQYF
j_call: TRBJ2-1; v_call: TRBV6-6; clone_size: NA; d_call: TRBD1; cdr3_nt: TGTGCCAGCAGAAACGGACAGGGGTACAATGAGCAGTTCTTC; cdr3_aa: CASRNGQGYNEQFF
j_call: TRBJ1-1; v_call: TRBV7-9; clone_size: NA; d_call: NA; cdr3_nt: TGTGCCAGCAACCGTATGAACACTGAAGCTCTCTTT; cdr3_aa: CASNRMNTEALF
j_call: TRBJ2-2; v_call: TRBV27; clone_size: NA; d_call: NA; cdr3_nt: TGTGCCAGCAGTTTCAAGCGCTACACCGGGGAGCTGTTTTTT; cdr3_aa: CASSFKRYTGELFF
j_call: TRBJ2-7; v_call: TRBV2; clone_size: NA; d_call: NA; cdr3_nt: TGTGCCAGCAGCCTGGACAACTCCTACGAGCAGAACTTC; cdr3_aa: CASSLDNSYEQNF
j_call: TRBJ1-2; v_call: TRBV10-3; clone_size: many; d_call: NA; cdr3_nt: TGTGCCACGTCCTCAGGGGTCGCCGACTATGGCTACACCTTC; cdr3_aa: CATSSGVADYGYTF
j_call: TRBJ1-6; v_call: TRBV7-2; clone_size: NA; d_call: NA; cdr3_nt: TGTGCCAGCAGCTTAGTCCGGGTGGATTCACCCCTCCACTTT; cdr3_aa: CASSLVRVDSPLHF
j_call: TRBJ2-1; v_call: TRBV7-8; clone_size: NA; d_call: TRBD2; cdr3_nt: TGTGCCAGCACCTCCACCGAGGGAGGGAGCGAGCAGTTCTTC; cdr3_aa: CASTSTEGGSEQFF
j_call: TRBJ1-1; v_call: TRBV4-3; clone_size: many; d_call: NA; cdr3_nt: TGCGCCAGCAGCCAAGATAGGGGAATGAACACTGAAGCTTTCTTT; cdr3_aa: CASSQDRGMNTEAFF
j_call: TRBJ1-3; v_call: TRBV6-1; clone_size: NA; d_call: NA; cdr3_nt: TGTGCCAGCAGGGACCGGGCAGGCCCGTTCTCTGGAAACACCATATATTTT; cdr3_aa: CASRDRAGPFSGNTIYF
j_call: TRBJ2-3; v_call: TRBV5-6; clone_size: many; d_call: NA; cdr3_nt: TGTGCCAGCAGCGCGCCCACGTCCGCAGATACGCAGTATTTT; cdr3_aa: CASSAPTSADTQYF
j_call: TRBJ2-7; v_call: TRBV15; clone_size: NA; d_call: TRBD1; cdr3_nt: TGTGCCACCAGCAGAGAACAGGGGGCCCACGGAGGCGAGCAGTACTTC; cdr3_aa: CATSREQGAHGGEQYF
j_call: TRBJ2-7; v_call: TRBV29-1; clone_size: many; d_call: TRBD1; cdr3_nt: TGCAGCGTTGGGGACAGGAGCTCCTACGAGCAGTACTTC; cdr3_aa: CSVGDRSSYEQYF
j_call: TRBJ1-4; v_call: TRBV7-9; clone_size: NA; d_call: NA; cdr3_nt: TGTGCCAGCAGCCCGAGGGGAAAACTGTTTTTT; cdr3_aa: CASSPRGKLFF
j_call: TRBJ2-5; v_call: TRBV7-2; clone_size: NA; d_call: NA; cdr3_nt: TGTGCCAGCAGCTCCCGACAAGAGAAGACCCAGTACTTC; cdr3_aa: CASSSRQEKTQYF
j_call: TRBJ2-3; v_call: TRBV5-1; clone_size: NA; d_call: TRBD2; cdr3_nt: TGCGCCAGCAGCTTCGACGGGGGGTCAGATACGCAGTATTTT; cdr3_aa: CASSFDGGSDTQYF
j_call: TRBJ2-7; v_call: TRBV7-9; clone_size: NA; d_call: TRBD1; cdr3_nt: TGTGCCAGCACTTCCGGGACAGGGAAACCCCGCGAGCAGTACTTC; cdr3_aa: CASTSGTGKPREQYF
j_call: TRBJ1-1; v_call: TRBV29-1; clone_size: NA; d_call: NA; cdr3_nt: TGCAGCGTTATTGACACTGAAGCTTTCTTT; cdr3_aa: CSVIDTEAFF
j_call: TRBJ2-2; v_call: TRBV24-1; clone_size: NA; d_call: TRBD1; cdr3_nt: TGTGCCGCCAGTGACTCCGGGACAGCCAACACCGGGGAGCTGTTTTTC; cdr3_aa: CAASDSGTANTGELFF
j_call: TRBJ2-3; v_call: TRBV10-3; clone_size: many; d_call: TRBD2; cdr3_nt: TGTGCCATAGAACCGTCCGGGACTAGCGGGGTTGGGGATACGCAGTATTTT; cdr3_aa: CAIEPSGTSGVGDTQYF
j_call: TRBJ2-7; v_call: TRBV13; clone_size: NA; d_call: NA; cdr3_nt: TGTGCCAGCAGACGCCTCCACGGCGAGCAGTACTTC; cdr3_aa: CASRRLHGEQYF